The present TCR beta chain was sequenced within a study of blood T cell repertoires in COVID-19. Across the study: Italy, Spain and the United States were the sources of the convalescent and acute COVID-19 samples. Sources were T cells, B-cell-depleted T cells, or PBMCs; the material itself was cDNA or gDNA.

Only in-frame clones appear in the TCRdb table, and some are missing; sequencing was by immunoSEQ multiplex PCR. Of 150,000 to 200,000 clones in the sample, more than 85% were seen once. This CDR3 region has 15 residues. Germline CDR1 LGHNA, CDR2 YNFKEQ. V gave up 5 bases and J gave up 4 bases; unmatched junction bases: 5. This receptor was identified in a woman at least 80 years old in a cohort sampled during active or convalescent COVID-19. The sequencing input was peripheral blood. The chain links TRBV4-2 to TRBJ1-3; the match to TRBD1 covers 10 bases. In DNA form, the CDR3 reads TGTGCCAGCAGCACCGGGACAGGGGCCGGAAACACCATATATTTT. Encoded protein: CASSTGTGAGNTIYF.